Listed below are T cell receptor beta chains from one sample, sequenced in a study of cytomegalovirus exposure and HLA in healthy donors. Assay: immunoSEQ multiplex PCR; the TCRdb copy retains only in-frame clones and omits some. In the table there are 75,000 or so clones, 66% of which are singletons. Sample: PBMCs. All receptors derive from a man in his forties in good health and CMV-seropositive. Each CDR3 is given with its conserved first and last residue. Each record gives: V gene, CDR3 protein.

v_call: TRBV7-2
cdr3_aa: CASSFGQDYGYTF

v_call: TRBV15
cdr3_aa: CATSRVLGLAGATQYF

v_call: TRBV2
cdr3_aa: CASSEGQVITEAFF

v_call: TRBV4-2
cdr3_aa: CASSQGGTGVETQYF

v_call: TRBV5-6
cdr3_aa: CASSPYNPQLAQTYNEQFF

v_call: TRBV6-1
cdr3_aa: CASSEYWVRGNTEAFF

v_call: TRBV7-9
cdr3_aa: CASSLILGRGYTF

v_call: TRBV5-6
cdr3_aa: CASSFLDRDGDEQFF

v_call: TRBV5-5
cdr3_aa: CASSYSLNTEAFF

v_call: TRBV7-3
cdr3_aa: CASSFGQGTEAFF

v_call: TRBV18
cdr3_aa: CASSASRGPNYGYTF

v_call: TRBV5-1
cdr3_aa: CASQETGVRTEAFF

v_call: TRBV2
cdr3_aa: CASSGQTGVNEQFF

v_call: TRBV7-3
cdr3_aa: CASSFSGGGYNEQFF

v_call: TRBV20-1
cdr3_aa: CSARGSGEQYF

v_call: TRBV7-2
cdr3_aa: CASTRQGAMYGYTF

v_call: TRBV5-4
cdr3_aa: CASSADKTYEQYF

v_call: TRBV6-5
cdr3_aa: CASTSGRLNSPLHF

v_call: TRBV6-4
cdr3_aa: CASSDDNSNQPQHF

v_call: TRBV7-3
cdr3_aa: CASSSLAGGPVGNEQFF

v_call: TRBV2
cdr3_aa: CASIRGKAGTGPLGLYGYTF

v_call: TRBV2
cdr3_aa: CASSGPGLAVFF

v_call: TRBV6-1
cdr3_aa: CASSESSGHRTDTQYF

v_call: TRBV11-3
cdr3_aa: CASSPPQGATNEKLFF

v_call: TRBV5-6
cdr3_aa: CASSWRVGYSGNTIYF

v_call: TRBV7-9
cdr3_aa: CASQDRVAYEQYF

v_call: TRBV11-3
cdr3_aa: CASSQRQRRAYEQYF

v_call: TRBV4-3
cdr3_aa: CASSQGGASADTQYF

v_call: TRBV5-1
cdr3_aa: CASSLLFGQGGTEAFF

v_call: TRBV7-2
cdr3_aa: CASSARKLAGEPPETQYF

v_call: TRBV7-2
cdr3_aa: CASSIIQGPFYGYTF

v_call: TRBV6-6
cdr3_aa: CASTSGGWGYTF

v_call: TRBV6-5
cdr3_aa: CASSYSYRNTGELFF

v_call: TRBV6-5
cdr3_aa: CASSSLGGSYGYTF